The clone carrying this T cell receptor beta chain was detected only a few times. Its antigen is unidentified. PCR was performed using 60 Vbeta and 13 Jbeta primers. The repertoire was sequenced with immunoSEQ multiplex PCR; TCRdb's copy has only in-frame clones and lacks some. The data show 130,000 or so clones, with about 8.6% seen just once and 5.5% to 7.5% held by the top ten. Losses at the gene ends were 8 bases for V and 7 bases for J; bases not matched to a gene: 5. Germline-derived CDR1 and CDR2 are MGHDK and SYGVNS. The CDR3 sequence is 13 residues long. The source of the sample is a study of cytomegalovirus exposure and HLA in healthy donors. Overall study: Roughly 180 million T cells yielded roughly 100 million unique TCR beta sequences, as an earlier analysis found. General study results and limits: In a later analysis, donors in an Asian-associated ancestry cluster reportedly had fewer N-insertions in productive TCRs than the cohort mean. Researchers reported from a later analysis that most CMV-associated TCR beta chains appeared HLA-restricted.

Sequencing used PBMCs. This sequence originates from a woman between 40 and 55 years old in good health and CMV-seropositive. V and J are TRBV25-1 and TRBJ1-2; 12 bases line up with TRBD1. This chain's CDR3 is CASSRDRGLGYTF. The CDR3 DNA is TGTGCCAGCTCCCGGGACAGGGGGCTTGGCTACACCTTC.